This T cell receptor (beta chain) was profiled in a study of beta chain features in type 1 diabetes. The V gene's germline CDR1 is SGHDN and CDR2 FVKESK. J was trimmed by 3 bases and V by 4 bases; bases with no gene match: 9. The CDR3 is made up of 16 amino acids. The count of this clone is one. The antigen is not known. cDNA synthesis used the whole RNA isolate, giving expressed TCRB sequences. The protocol was immunoSEQ multiplex PCR, while the TCRdb copy is restricted to in-frame clones and leaves out a portion. The sample records fewer than 650,000 clones, 15% to 17% being singletons. Staining for CD45RO/CCR7/CD25/CD127/CD95/CD27 allowed sorting of CD4+ naive, central memory, regulatory and stem cell-like memory cells. All of the sorted populations showed purity greater than 95%. Findings of the study overall: Whether HLA type affects TCRB rearrangement stayed undetermined in the present work.

The chain carries TRBV14 and TRBJ2-7, with 10 bases aligning to TRBD1. Sequenced material: naive CD4+ T cells from blood. The clonotype was recovered from a man aged 18 to 30 in good health. CDR3 sequence reads: CASSPMPGTGDYEQYF. In DNA form, the CDR3 reads TGTGCCAGCAGCCCCATGCCCGGGACAGGGGACTACGAGCAGTACTTC.